The 5 T cell receptor beta chains in this list originate from one sample, sequenced in a study of blood T cell repertoires in COVID-19 (dated by TCRdb to 2018 to 2021). The method was the immunoSEQ multiplex PCR assay. TCRdb's version of the immuneACCESS table is confined to in-frame rearrangements and falls short of the full clone set. An unresolved V gene accounts for under half of the shortfall where checked; the remainder is of unknown origin. For this sample the table gives about 75,000 clones, of which about four fifths were detected only once. About 5% of the sample rests with the top ten. Specimen: peripheral blood. The receptor source for this set is an elderly woman with active or convalescent COVID-19.

The chain links TRBV7-3 to TRBJ1-6; 10 positions agree with TRBD1. This CDR3 is built from 14 residues. Germline CDR1 SGHTA, CDR2 FQGTGA. With V trimmed by 4 bases and J by 7 bases, 1 base remained unmatched. DNA for the CDR3: TGTGCCAGCAGCTGGACAGGGGGAAATTCACCCCTCCACTTT. As protein: CASSWTGGNSPLHF.

The J gene is TRBJ1-2, the V gene TRBV7-2; 8 positions agree with TRBD1. This CDR3 has 15 amino acids. Germline trimming cut 2 bases from V and 2 bases from J; bases unmatched to any gene: 4. The germline gives CDR1 SGHTA, CDR2 FQGNSA. This chain's CDR3 is CASSLYPGGNYGYTF. DNA for the CDR3: TGTGCCAGCAGCTTATATCCAGGGGGCAACTATGGCTACACCTTC.

The chain recombines TRBV4-3 with TRBJ1-2; 8 bases map to TRBD1. The CDR3 runs 19 residues. Germline CDR1 LGHNA, CDR2 YSLEER. V gave up 0 bases and J gave up 8 bases; unmatched junction bases: 20. DNA of the CDR3: TGCGCCAGCAGCCAAGAAGGGGCAGGGGGCTATGTGGATCCGGGCGGCTACACCTTC. Protein sequence: CASSQEGAGGYVDPGGYTF.

On this clone: The junction departs from germline at one end; a sequencing error may be responsible. The CDR3 nucleotides are TGTGCCAGCAGCTTCACCCTAGCGGGGTGGGGTAAAGAGGCCCAGTACTTC. This sequence encodes CASSFTLAGWGKEAQYF. The rearrangement links TRBV5-4 to TRBJ2-5; 9 bases fit TRBD2. Germline CDR1 is SGHNT and CDR2 is YYREEE (reference sequence). The CDR3 length is 17 residues.

The J gene is TRBJ1-3, the V gene TRBV7-9; D perhaps matches TRBD1 (6 bases). V lost 3 bases to trimming and J lost 0 bases, with 18 bases between them. This CDR3 comprises 18 residues. Germline lookup yields CDR1 SEHNR and CDR2 FQNEAQ (reference sequence). CDR3 DNA: TGTGCCAGCAGCTTGCATCAGGGGTATGGGGGCTCTGGAAACACCATATATTTT. Protein sequence: CASSLHQGYGGSGNTIYF.